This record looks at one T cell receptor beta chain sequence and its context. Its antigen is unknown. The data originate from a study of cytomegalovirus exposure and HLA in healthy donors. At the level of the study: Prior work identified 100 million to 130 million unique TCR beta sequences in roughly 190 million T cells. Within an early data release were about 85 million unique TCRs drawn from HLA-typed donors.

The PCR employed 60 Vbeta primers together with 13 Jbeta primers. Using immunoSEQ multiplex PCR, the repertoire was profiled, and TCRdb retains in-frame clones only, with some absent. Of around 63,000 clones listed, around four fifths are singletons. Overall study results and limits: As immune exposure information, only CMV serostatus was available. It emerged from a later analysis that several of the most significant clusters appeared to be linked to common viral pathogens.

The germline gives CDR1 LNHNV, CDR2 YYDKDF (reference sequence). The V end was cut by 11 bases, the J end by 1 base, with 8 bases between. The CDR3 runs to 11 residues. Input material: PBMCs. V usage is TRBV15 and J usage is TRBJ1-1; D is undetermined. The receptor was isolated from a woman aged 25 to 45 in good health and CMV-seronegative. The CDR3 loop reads CAPRGNTEAFF. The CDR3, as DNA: TGTGCCCCCCGAGGGAACACTGAAGCTTTCTTT.